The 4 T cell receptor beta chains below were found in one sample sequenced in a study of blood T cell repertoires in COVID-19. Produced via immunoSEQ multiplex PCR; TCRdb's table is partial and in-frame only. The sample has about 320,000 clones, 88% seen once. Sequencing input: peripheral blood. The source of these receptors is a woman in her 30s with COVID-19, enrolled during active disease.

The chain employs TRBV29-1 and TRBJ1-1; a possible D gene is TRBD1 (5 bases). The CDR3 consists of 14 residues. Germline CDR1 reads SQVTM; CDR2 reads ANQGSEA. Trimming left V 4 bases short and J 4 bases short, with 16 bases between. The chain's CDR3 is CSVVNPAGGTEAFF. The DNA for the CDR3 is TGCAGCGTTGTGAACCCTGCCGGGGGCACTGAAGCTTTCTTT.

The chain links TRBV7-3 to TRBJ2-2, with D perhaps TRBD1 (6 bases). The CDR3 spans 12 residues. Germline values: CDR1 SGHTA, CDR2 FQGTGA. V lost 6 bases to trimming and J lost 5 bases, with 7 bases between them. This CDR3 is CASSTGTGELFF. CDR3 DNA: TGTGCCAGCAGTACAGGGACCGGGGAGCTGTTTTTT.

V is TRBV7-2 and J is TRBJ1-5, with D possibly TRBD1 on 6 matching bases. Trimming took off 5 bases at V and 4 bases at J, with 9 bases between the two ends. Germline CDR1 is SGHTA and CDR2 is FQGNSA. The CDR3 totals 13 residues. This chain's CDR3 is CASSPQGNQPQHF. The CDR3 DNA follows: TGTGCCAGCAGCCCACAGGGAAATCAGCCCCAGCATTTT.

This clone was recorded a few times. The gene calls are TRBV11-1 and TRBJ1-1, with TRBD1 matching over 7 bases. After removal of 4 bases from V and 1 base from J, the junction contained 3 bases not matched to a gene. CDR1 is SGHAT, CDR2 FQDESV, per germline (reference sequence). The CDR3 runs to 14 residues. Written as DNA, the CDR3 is TGTGCCAGCAGCTCGCCAGGGGGGAACACTGAAGCTTTCTTT. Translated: CASSSPGGNTEAFF.